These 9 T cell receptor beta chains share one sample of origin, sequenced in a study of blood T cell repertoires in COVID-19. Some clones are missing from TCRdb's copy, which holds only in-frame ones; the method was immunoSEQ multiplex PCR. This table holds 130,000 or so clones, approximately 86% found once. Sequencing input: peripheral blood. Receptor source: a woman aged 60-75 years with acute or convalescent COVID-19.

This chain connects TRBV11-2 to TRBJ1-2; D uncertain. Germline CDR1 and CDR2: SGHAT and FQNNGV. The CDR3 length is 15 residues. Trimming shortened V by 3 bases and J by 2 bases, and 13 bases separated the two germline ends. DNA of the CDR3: TGTGCCAGCAGCTTCGGCGGAACAACAAACTATGGCTACACCTTC. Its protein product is CASSFGGTTNYGYTF.

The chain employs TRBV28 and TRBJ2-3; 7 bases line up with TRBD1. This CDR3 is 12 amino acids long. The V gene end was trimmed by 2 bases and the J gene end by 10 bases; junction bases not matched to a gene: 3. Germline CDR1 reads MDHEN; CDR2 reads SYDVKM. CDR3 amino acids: CASSLTGDAQYF. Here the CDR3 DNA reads TGTGCCAGCAGTTTAACAGGGGACGCGCAGTATTTT.

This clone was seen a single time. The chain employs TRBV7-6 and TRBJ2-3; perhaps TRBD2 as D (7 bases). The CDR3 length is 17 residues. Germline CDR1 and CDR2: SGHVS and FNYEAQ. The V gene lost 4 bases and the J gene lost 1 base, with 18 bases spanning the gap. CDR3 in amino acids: CASSSWPRGRGTDTQYF. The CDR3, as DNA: TGTGCCAGCAGCTCTTGGCCGCGGGGGCGCGGCACAGATACGCAGTATTTT.

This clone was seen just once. CDR3 in amino acids: CASSPVQGETQYF. The CDR3 DNA reads TGTGCCAGCTCACCAGTCCAGGGAGAGACCCAGTACTTC. The chain joins TRBV18 to TRBJ2-5; TRBD1 might be the D (5 bases). This CDR3 is built from 13 residues. The germline V and J ends were trimmed by 2 bases and 4 bases, with 8 bases remaining between them. CDR1 and CDR2 from the germline V gene are KGHSH and LQKENI. The full variable domain, in which reference TRBV18 and TRBJ2-5 provide the parts outside the CDR3, is NAGVMQNPRHLVRRRGQEARLRCSPMKGHSHVYWYRQLPEEGLKFMVYLQKENIIDESGMPKERFSAEFPKEGPSILRIQQVVRGDSAAYFCASSPVQGETQYFGPGTRLLVL.

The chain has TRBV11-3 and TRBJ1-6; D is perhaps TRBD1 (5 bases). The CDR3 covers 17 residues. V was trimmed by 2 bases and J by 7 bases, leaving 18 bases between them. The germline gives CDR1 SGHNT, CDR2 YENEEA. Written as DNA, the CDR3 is TGTGCCAGCAGCTTAAGGGACTCCAGTCTTTGGAATTCACCCCTCCACTTT. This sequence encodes CASSLRDSSLWNSPLHF. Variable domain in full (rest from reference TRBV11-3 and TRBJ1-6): EAGVVQSPRYKIIEKKQPVAFWCNPISGHNTLYWYLQNLGQGPELLIRYENEEAVDDSQLPKDRFSAERLKGVDSTLKIQPAELGDSAVYLCASSLRDSSLWNSPLHFGNGTRLTVT.

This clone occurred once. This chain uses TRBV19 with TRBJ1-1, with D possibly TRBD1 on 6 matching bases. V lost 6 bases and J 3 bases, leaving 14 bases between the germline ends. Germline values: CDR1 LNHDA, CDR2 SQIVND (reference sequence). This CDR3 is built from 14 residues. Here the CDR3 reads CASSQDSGYTEAFF. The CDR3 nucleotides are TGTGCCAGTAGCCAGGACAGCGGATACACTGAAGCTTTCTTT. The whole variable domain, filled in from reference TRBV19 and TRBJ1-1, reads DGGITQSPKYLFRKEGQNVTLSCEQNLNHDAMYWYRQDPGQGLRLIYYSQIVNDFQKGDIAEGYSVSREKKESFPLTVTSAQKNPTAFYLCASSQDSGYTEAFFGQGTRLTVV.

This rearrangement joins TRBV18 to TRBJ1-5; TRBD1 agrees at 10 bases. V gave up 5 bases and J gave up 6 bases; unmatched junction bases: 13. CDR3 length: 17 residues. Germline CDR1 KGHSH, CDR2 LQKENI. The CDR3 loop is CASSAAGTGVLGQPQHF. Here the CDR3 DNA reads TGTGCCAGCTCAGCAGCCGGGACAGGGGTCCTCGGTCAGCCCCAGCATTTT.

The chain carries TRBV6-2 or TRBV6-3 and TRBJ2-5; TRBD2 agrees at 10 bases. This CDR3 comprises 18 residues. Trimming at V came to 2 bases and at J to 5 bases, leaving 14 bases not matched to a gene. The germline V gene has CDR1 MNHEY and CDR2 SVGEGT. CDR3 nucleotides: TGTGCCAGCAGTTACGAGAGCGGGGGGGGCATAAAGACGGAGACCCAGTACTTC. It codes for CASSYESGGGIKTETQYF.

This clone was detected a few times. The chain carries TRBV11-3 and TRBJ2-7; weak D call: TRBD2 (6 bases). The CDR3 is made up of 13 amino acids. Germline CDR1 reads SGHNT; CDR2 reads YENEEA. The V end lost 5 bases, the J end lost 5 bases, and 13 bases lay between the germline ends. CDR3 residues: CASSPPGRNEQYF. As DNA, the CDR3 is TGTGCCAGCAGCCCCCCAGGGAGGAACGAGCAGTACTTC.